One T cell receptor beta chain is described in this entry. The antigen is unknown. The V end was cut by 6 bases, the J end by 2 bases, with 13 bases between. Per the germline V gene, CDR1 is PRHDT and CDR2 is FYEKMQ (reference sequence). This CDR3 region has 14 residues. Only in-frame clones appear in the TCRdb table, and some are missing; sequencing was by immunoSEQ multiplex PCR. Of 90,000 to 100,000 clones listed, approximately 85% are singletons. The data were taken from a study of OX40 agonist ivuxolimab in advanced cancers. Broader study findings: Both blood CD4+ and CD8+ T cells showed clonal growth by week 6 at 0.1 to 3.0 mg/kg.

The TCR originated in an adult with an advanced solid tumor such as melanoma, head and neck, liver or kidney cancer. This material consisted of CD4+ or CD8+ T cells sorted from blood, taken in a trial of the OX40 agonist ivuxolimab. This chain uses TRBV13 with TRBJ1-1; no definite D call. The CDR3 nucleotides are TGTGCCAGCAGTTCTCGGGGTTTAAACACTGAAGCTTTCTTT. Translation: CASSSRGLNTEAFF.